This T cell receptor beta chain was identified during a study of post-analysis software for immune sequencing data. Overall study results and limits: Patients had higher frequencies than controls of a handful of TRBV segments, including TRBV5-6, TRBV5-1 and TRBV20-1. Clustering by F measure revealed strong co-clustering among samples prepared together in one batch.

Unique molecular identifiers had been added to the TCR beta cDNA libraries. TCRdb fed the PCR reads into MiXCR, producing one record per CDR3 protein. The data hold hundreds of thousands of distinct CDR3 sequences, with over 35% observed a single time. Germline V gene data show CDR1 as SGHRS and CDR2 as YFSETQ. V lost 3 bases, J lost 8 bases, and 5 bases stayed unmatched. This CDR3 spans 13 amino acids. A note on this clonotype: Its specificity is not known.

The sequenced sample was blood. The chain is built from TRBV5-1 and TRBJ2-1; 7 bases are shared with TRBD1. The origin of this receptor is a girl aged 5-17 years with multiple sclerosis. The CDR3 bases are TGCGCCAGCAGCTCGGACAGGCCAGATGAGCAGTTCTTC. Translation: CASSSDRPDEQFF.